Sequencing of this T cell receptor beta chain was carried out in a study of tumor and adjacent non-tumor tissue in lung cancer (dated by TCRdb to 2016 to 2019). For the wider study: Patients with adenocarcinoma (approximately twelve), squamous cell carcinoma (2) and small cell lung cancer (1) were included in the cohort. The approximately 15 enrolled patients, of whom some ten were men and 5 were women, were aged about 30 to 80 years and were diagnosed with TNM stage I to III disease. Bulk TCRbeta repertoires were compared between lung tumor tissue and matched distant non-tumor lung tissue obtained from under 18 lung cancer patients. In total, sequencing yielded some 130 million productive TCRbeta reads, which works out to an average of approximately 4.1 million reads per sample. TCRbeta CDR3 sequencing was performed on roughly 32 paired specimens, with one tumor sample and one normal lung sample collected per patient. Points the paper makes about the study in general: A significantly larger cumulative share of the repertoire was made up by the top 100 clones in normal lung than in tumor tissue. Tumor tissue showed significantly higher TCR diversity (inverse Simpson) than normal lung tissue, at 431.37 vs 166.20 (P = 0.0075, Mann-Whitney U test). TCR diversity was significantly higher in younger patients, and greater tumor TCR diversity was associated with shorter overall survival and shorter disease-free survival. Neither the sequencing platform nor unique molecular identifiers are named or mentioned anywhere in the methods. Only roughly 16 patients were in the cohort, and the authors stated that larger samples and more detailed clinical data are needed. Because peripheral blood was not sequenced, blood TCRbeta repertoires in the lung cancer patients of the study were not examined.

As to this clonotype: The antigen this receptor binds is unknown. Relative to the germline gene, one junction end is altered; a read error may explain this.

Library method: multiplex PCR. TCRdb lists the instrument as Illumina HiSeq 2500. TCRbeta libraries were constructed through three rounds of nested PCR with primers (Table S4) according to protocols modified from ARM-PCR. Before sequencing, PCR products of 200-500 bp were cut from the gel and purified using the QIAquick gel extraction kit. As for how the authors treated the data: Trimmomatic was used to clean the reads, FLASH merged the cleaned reads into complete CDR3 sequences, and MiTCR assigned the sequences to V(D)J germline segments. Clonal diversity was calculated as the inverse Simpson's index using VDJtools. In-frame sequences without a premature stop codon were defined as productive reads. TCRdb reran the public reads through fastp at Q25 and MiXCR, keeping productive beta chains. CDR3 protein sequences are deduplicated, and each keeps its most common genes and DNA. TCRdb, rather than the study authors, made the V and J calls. In this sample the table shows some 100,000 distinct CDR3 sequences, 65% of which occur a single time. Around a fifth of the sample belongs to the ten largest clones.

According to the germline V gene, CDR1 reads MNHNS and CDR2 reads SASEGT. The CDR3 has 13 amino acids, counting the end cysteine and phenylalanine. Left in the record is the CDR3 DNA by itself, 39 bases read in frame from the first base. RNA was isolated from bulk unsorted tissue, and RNA quality was assessed with a NanoDrop ND-1000 and an Agilent 2100. The normal lung samples consisted of distant non-tumor tissue collected more than 3 cm from the tumor edge. The donors were newly diagnosed lung cancer patients admitted for thoracic surgery in China from August to November 2014 who had not received prior chemotherapy. Patients who had received previous radiotherapy or chemotherapy, or who had another concurrent cancer, were excluded from the study. Pieces of surgical tissue measuring about 1-2.1 cm3 were kept in RNAlater solution and stored at -80 degrees C until use.

Recombination linked TRBV6-1 to TRBJ2-4; possibly the D gene is TRBD1, per 5 matching bases. Input material: distant non-tumor lung tissue. The sequence was collected from a young man with non-small cell lung cancer. The CDR3: CACREGYKNIQYF. The DNA sequence is as follows: TGTGCCTGCAGGGAAGGGTACAAGAACATTCAGTACTTC.